These 10 T cell receptor beta chains share one sample of origin, sequenced in a study of blood T cells in healthy people across ages. The second PCR ran 7 to 11 cycles with a sample-barcoded 5' primer and J-beta primers. TCRdb reprocessed the 5' RACE reads with MiXCR, giving one entry per CDR3 protein. The sample shows 1.5 million to 2 million distinct CDR3 sequences, roughly 28% of them seen only once. What was sequenced was blood. The receptors shown here come from a woman aged 25 to 39 in good health.

The J gene is TRBJ2-7, the V gene TRBV7-2; possible D gene TRBD1, 6 bases. The assigned J gene may be wrong: the sequence end matches TRBJ2-5 better. Germline V gene lookup returns CDR1 SGHTA and CDR2 FQGNSA. This CDR3 is 15 amino acids long. In nucleotides, the CDR3 is TGTGCCAGCAGCTTAGGGGGGCGCAGGGGAGAGACCCAGTACTTC. It codes for CASSLGGRRGETQYF.

CDR3 nucleotides: TGTGCCACCAGTGATGGCGGGGTGAATTCACCCCTCCACTTT. Translated: CATSDGGVNSPLHF. The chain joins TRBV24-1 to TRBJ1-6; the D is unclear. Germline values: CDR1 KGHDR, CDR2 SFDVKD. This CDR3 comprises 14 residues. Trimming stripped 3 bases from V and 7 bases from J, with 9 bases between.

The chain is built from TRBV7-2 and TRBJ2-1; D is uncertain. The germline V gene has CDR1 SGHTA and CDR2 FQGNSA. V was pared by 3 bases and J by 6 bases, with 9 bases between. This CDR3 is 13 amino acids long. The CDR3 spells CASSFSHLNEQFF. As DNA, the CDR3 is TGTGCCAGCAGCTTCTCGCATCTCAATGAGCAGTTCTTC. Full variable domain (rest looked up from reference TRBV7-2 and TRBJ2-1): GAGVSQSPSNKVTEKGKDVELRCDPISGHTALYWYRQSLGQGLEFLIYFQGNSAPDKSGLPSDRFSAERTGGSVSTLTIQRTQQEDSAVYLCASSFSHLNEQFFGPGTRLTVL.

A note on this clonotype: At one of its ends the junction is not consistent with the germline gene, which may arise from a read error. The V and J genes are TRBV6-5 and TRBJ2-1; 12 nucleotides align to TRBD1. The CDR3 spans 14 residues. Germline CDR1 and CDR2: MNHEY and SVGAGI. The CDR3 reads CASRKGQGASERYF. The CDR3 bases are TGTGCCAGCAGAAAGGGACAGGGGGCCTCCGAGCGGTACTTC.

With respect to this clonotype: Its ends do not fully match the called genes, so a read error is possible. CDR3 residues: CASSSLDRGVGEKLVF. The CDR3, as DNA: TGTGCCAGCAGTTCATTGGACAGGGGAGTGGGTGAAAAACTGGTTTTT. The chain employs TRBV12-3 or TRBV12-4 and TRBJ1-4; 9 positions agree with TRBD1. CDR3 length: 16 amino acids.

The J gene is TRBJ2-1, the V gene TRBV19; no clear D. This CDR3 comprises 13 residues. Looked up from germline, CDR1 is LNHDA and CDR2 is SQIVND (reference sequence). V gave up 7 bases and J gave up 3 bases, with 10 bases separating them. CDR3 amino acids: CASTLPGYNEQFF. The DNA for the CDR3 is TGTGCCAGTACCCTCCCGGGCTACAATGAGCAGTTCTTC.

The chain employs TRBV12-3 or TRBV12-4 and TRBJ1-1; tentative D call: TRBD1 (6 bases). Trimming shortened V by 6 bases and J by 10 bases, and 15 bases separated the two germline ends. The CDR3 sequence is 12 residues long. The CDR3 region has the DNA TGTGCCAGCAGCCCGGGAGGACAGACAGCTTTCTTT. Protein: CASSPGGQTAFF.

The chain recombines TRBV28 with TRBJ1-2, with D possibly being TRBD1 (6 bases). The germline V gene encodes CDR1 MDHEN and CDR2 SYDVKM. This CDR3 region has 14 residues. Deletions cut 5 bases from V and 5 bases from J, with 15 bases between. CDR3 region: CASSIPDRIYGYTF. CDR3 DNA: TGTGCCAGCAGTATTCCCGACAGGATATATGGCTACACCTTC.

This clonotype was observed many times. The chain links TRBV29-1 to TRBJ1-2; D not certain. The germline V and J ends were trimmed by 0 bases and 6 bases, with 8 bases remaining between them. This CDR3 contains 12 residues. The germline V gene encodes CDR1 SQVTM and CDR2 ANQGSEA. CDR3 protein: CSVEDLGNGYTF. The DNA of the CDR3 is TGCAGCGTTGAAGATCTGGGAAATGGCTACACCTTC. Filled out from reference TRBV29-1 and TRBJ1-2, the complete variable domain reads SAVISQKPSRDICQRGTSLTIQCQVDSQVTMMFWYRQQPGQSLTLIATANQGSEATYESGFVIDKFPISRPNLTFSTLTVSNMSPEDSSIYLCSVEDLGNGYTFGSGTRLTVV.

The rearrangement uses TRBV12-3 or TRBV12-4 and TRBJ2-7, with D tentatively TRBD2 (5 bases). The ends were cut back, 6 bases at V and 4 bases at J, with 16 bases in the middle. This CDR3 has 14 amino acids. CDR3 DNA: TGTGCCAGCAGCCCGGCTAGCTCCTTTTACGAGCAGTACTTC. Protein sequence: CASSPASSFYEQYF.